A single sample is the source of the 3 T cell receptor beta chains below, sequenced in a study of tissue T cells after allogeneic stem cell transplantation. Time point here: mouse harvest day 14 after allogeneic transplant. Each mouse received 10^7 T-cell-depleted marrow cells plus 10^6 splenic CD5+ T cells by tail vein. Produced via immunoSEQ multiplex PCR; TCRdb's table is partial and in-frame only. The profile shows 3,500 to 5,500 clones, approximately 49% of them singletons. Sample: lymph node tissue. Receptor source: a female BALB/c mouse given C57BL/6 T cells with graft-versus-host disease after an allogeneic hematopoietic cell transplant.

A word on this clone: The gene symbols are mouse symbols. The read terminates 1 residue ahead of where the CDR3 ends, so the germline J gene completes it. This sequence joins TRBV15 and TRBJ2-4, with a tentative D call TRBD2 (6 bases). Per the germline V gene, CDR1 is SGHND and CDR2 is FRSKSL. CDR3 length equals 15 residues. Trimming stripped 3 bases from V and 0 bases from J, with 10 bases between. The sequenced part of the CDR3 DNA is TGTGCCAGCAGTTTGGGGGGAGGGAGTCAAAACACCTTGTAC. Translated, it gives CASSLGGGSQNTLY. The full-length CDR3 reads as CASSLGGGSQNTLYF.

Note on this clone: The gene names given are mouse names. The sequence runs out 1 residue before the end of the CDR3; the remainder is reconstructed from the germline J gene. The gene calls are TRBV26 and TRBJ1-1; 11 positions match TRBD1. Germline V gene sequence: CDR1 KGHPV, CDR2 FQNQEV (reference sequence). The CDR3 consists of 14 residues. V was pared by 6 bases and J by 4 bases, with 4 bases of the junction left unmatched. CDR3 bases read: TGTGCCAGCAGAAGGACAGGGGGCTCCACAGAAGTCTTC. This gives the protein CASRRTGGSTEVF. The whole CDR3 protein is CASRRTGGSTEVFF.

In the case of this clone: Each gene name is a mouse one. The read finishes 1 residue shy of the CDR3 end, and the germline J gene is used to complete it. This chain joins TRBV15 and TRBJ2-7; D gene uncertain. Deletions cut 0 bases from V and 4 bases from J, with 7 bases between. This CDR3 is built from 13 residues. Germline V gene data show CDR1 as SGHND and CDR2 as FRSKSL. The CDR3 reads CASSLAPKYEQYF. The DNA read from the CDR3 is TGTGCCAGCAGTTTAGCGCCCAAATATGAACAGTAC.